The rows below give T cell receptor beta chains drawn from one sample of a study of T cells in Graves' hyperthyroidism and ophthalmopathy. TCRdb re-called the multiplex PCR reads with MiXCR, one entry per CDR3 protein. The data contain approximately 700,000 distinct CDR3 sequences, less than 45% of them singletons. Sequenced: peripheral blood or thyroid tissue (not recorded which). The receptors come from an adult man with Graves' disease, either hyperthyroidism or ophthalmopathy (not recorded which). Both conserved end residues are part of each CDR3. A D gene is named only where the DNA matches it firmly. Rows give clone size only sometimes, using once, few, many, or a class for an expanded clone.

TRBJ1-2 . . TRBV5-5 CASSYRGQGTGYGYTF TGCGCCAGCAGCTACCGGGGGCAGGGGACGGGCTATGGCTACACCTTC
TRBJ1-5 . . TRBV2 CASSDLPPVSGPQHF TGTGCCAGCAGTGATCTACCGCCGGTGAGTGGGCCCCAGCATTTT
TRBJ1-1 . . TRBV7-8 CASSQRQSGTEAFF TGCGCCAGCAGCCAACGACAGAGTGGCACTGAAGCTTTCTTT
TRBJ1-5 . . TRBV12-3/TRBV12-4 CASTSTKDQPQHF TGTGCCAGCACTTCGACTAAAGATCAGCCCCAGCATTTT
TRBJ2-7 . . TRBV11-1 CASSMDSSYEQYF TGCGCCAGCAGCATGGACAGTTCCTACGAGCAGTACTTC
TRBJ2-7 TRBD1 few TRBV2 CASSESDRPSYEQYF TGTGCCAGCAGTGAGTCGGACAGGCCATCCTACGAGCAGTACTTC
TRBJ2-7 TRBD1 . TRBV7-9 CASSLGGQGWYEQYF TGTGCCAGCAGCTTAGGAGGACAGGGTTGGTACGAGCAGTACTTC
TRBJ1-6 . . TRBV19 CASSIGGSYNSPLYF TGTGCCAGTAGTATAGGTGGCTCCTATAATTCACCCCTCTACTTT
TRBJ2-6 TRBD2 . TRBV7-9 CASSSNRLAGFSGANVLTF TGTGCCAGCAGCTCTAATCGACTAGCGGGATTCTCTGGGGCCAACGTCCTGACTTTC
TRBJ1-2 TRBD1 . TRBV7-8 CASSPSGTGDYGYTF TGTGCCAGCAGCCCGAGCGGGACAGGGGACTATGGCTACACCTTC
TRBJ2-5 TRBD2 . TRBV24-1 CATSDESGTSGRQETQYF TGTGCCACCAGTGATGAATCCGGGACTAGCGGGCGGCAAGAGACCCAGTACTTC
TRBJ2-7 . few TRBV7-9 CASSFQASYEQYF TGTGCCAGCAGCTTCCAGGCTTCCTACGAGCAGTACTTC
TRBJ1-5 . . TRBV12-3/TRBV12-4 CASSFTVNQPQHF TGTGCCAGCAGTTTTACGGTCAATCAGCCCCAGCATTTT
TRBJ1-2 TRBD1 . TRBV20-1 CSARPWDRLRGNYGYTF TGCAGTGCTAGACCATGGGACAGGCTGAGAGGGAACTATGGCTACACCTTC
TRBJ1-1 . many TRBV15 CATSRDTAPNTEAFF TGTGCCACCAGCAGAGATACAGCTCCGAACACTGAAGCTTTCTTT
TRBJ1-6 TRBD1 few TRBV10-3 CAIGTENSPLHF TGTGCCATCGGGACAGAGAATTCACCCCTCCACTTT
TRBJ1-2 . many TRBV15 CATSRDTDGYGYTF TGTGCCACCAGCAGAGACACGGACGGCTATGGCTACACCTTC
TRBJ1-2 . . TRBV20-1 CSASDHGQTYGYTF TGCAGTGCTAGCGATCACGGACAGACCTATGGCTACACCTTC
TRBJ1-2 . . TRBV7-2 CASSDSGTQGSYTF TGTGCCAGCAGCGACTCCGGGACCCAAGGTTCCTACACCTTC
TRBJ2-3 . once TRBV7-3 CASSLEGAPDTQYF TGTGCCAGCAGCTTAGAAGGAGCGCCAGATACGCAGTATTTT
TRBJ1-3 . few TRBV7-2 CASSYTVPGNTIYF TGTGCCAGCAGTTATACAGTGCCTGGAAACACCATATATTTT
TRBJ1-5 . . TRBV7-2 CASSSYNNQPQHF TGTGCCAGCAGCAGTTATAACAATCAGCCCCAGCATTTT
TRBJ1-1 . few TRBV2 CASSARTNEAFF TGTGCCAGCAGTGCCCGGACGAATGAAGCTTTCTTT
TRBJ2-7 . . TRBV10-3 CAISDLGYEQYF TGTGCCATCAGTGATCTGGGCTACGAGCAGTACTTC
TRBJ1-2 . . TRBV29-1 CSPDTYYGYTF TGCAGCCCTGACACCTACTATGGCTACACCTTC
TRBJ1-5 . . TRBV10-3 CAISGQISNQPQHF TGTGCCATCAGTGGACAGATTAGCAATCAGCCCCAGCATTTT
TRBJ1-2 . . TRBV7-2 CASSLAERLYGYTF TGTGCCAGCAGCTTAGCTGAGAGGTTATATGGCTACACCTTC
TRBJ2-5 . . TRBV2 CASSEEQIGFQETQYF TGTGCCAGCAGTGAAGAGCAGATTGGATTCCAAGAGACCCAGTACTTC
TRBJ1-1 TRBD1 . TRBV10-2 CASSRSQDRRRTEAFF TGCGCCAGCTCAAGAAGCCAGGACAGGCGGAGAACTGAAGCTTTCTTT
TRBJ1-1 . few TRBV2 CASSDLGAQFSEAFF TGTGCCAGCAGTGACTTGGGGGCGCAATTTTCCGAAGCTTTCTTT
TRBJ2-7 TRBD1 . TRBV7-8 CASSLASAGGVYEQYF TGTGCCAGCAGCTTAGCGTCGGCAGGGGGCGTTTACGAGCAGTACTTC
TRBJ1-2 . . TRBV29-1 CSVDTRGTYGYTF TGCAGCGTTGACACCCGAGGGACCTATGGCTACACCTTC
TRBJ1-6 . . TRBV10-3 CAISESSLGASNSPLHF TGTGCCATCAGTGAGTCGAGTTTAGGGGCTAGTAATTCACCCCTCCACTTT
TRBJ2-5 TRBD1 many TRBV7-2 CASSTGTAQETQYF TGTGCCAGCAGCACCGGGACAGCCCAAGAGACCCAGTACTTC
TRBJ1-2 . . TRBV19 CASSSGRGTFGGYTF TGTGCCAGTAGTAGCGGCCGTGGCACGTTCGGTGGCTACACCTTC
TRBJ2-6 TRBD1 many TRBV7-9 CASSWGQGNSGANVLTF TGTGCCAGCAGCTGGGGACAGGGGAACTCTGGGGCCAACGTCCTGACTTTC
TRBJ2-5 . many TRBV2 CASSGIVSQETQYF TGTGCCAGCAGTGGGATCGTCTCCCAAGAGACCCAGTACTTC
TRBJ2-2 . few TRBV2 CASLGGPTGELFF TGTGCCAGCCTTGGGGGACCCACCGGGGAGCTGTTTTTT
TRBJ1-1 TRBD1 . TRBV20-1 CSASRPGTGADTEAFF TGCAGTGCTAGTCGCCCCGGGACAGGGGCCGACACTGAAGCTTTCTTT
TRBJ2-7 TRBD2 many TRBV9 CASSERAGDVADEQYF TGTGCCAGCAGCGAGCGAGCGGGGGACGTGGCCGACGAGCAGTACTTC
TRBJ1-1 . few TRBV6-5 CASSLTPGFMNTEAFF TGTGCCAGCAGTTTGACCCCGGGGTTCATGAACACTGAAGCTTTCTTT
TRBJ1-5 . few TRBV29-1 CSVTETGRNQPQHF TGCAGCGTTACCGAGACAGGTCGCAATCAGCCCCAGCATTTT
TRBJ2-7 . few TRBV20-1 CSARDGRGLYEQYF TGCAGTGCTAGAGATGGCCGGGGCCTATACGAGCAGTACTTC
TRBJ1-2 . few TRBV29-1 CSGTGYGYTF TGCAGCGGCACAGGCTATGGCTACACCTTC
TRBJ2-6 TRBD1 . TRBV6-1 CASSATGDGANVLTF TGTGCCAGCAGTGCCACAGGGGACGGGGCCAACGTCCTGACTTTC
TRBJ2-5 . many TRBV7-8 CASSLVGKGLSQETQYF TGTGCCAGCAGCTTAGTGGGAAAGGGACTGAGCCAAGAGACCCAGTACTTC